This TCR beta chain stems from a study of beta chain features in type 1 diabetes (dated by TCRdb to 2017 to 2018). For the study in its entirety: No differences in mean age, gender distribution, total cell number or subset yield were found between patients and healthy donors. Across all samples, 90 million to 130 million sorted cells were examined, and cell number per subset correlated strongly with RNA yield. The study compared TCRB repertoires of sorted circulating CD4+ T cell subsets between recently diagnosed type 1 diabetes patients and matched healthy donors. Naive and central memory subsets were obtained from all 28 donors, but regulatory and stem cell-like memory subsets were isolated from only 8 patients and roughly 8 healthy donors. The full study reports these points: At VDJ recombination sites, type 1 diabetes patients had fewer insertions and more deleted nucleotides, which implies abnormalities in thymic rearrangement. Because small numbers of individuals were included in the HLA sub-analyses, any influence of HLA type on TCRB rearrangement was left unresolved. The naive, central memory and regulatory TCRB repertoires appeared to resemble one another more closely among patients than among healthy donors. PCR might favor shorter templates, but patient and control samples were amplified and corrected together, so any skew would affect both groups equally. Type 1 diabetes patients showed a moderate but significant shortening of TCRB CDR3 length in all four CD4+ subsets. Because cDNA was sequenced instead of genomic DNA, highly expressing activated cells could be over-represented, though the groups showed no difference in activation or CD3 levels.

V drops 1 base and J drops 2 bases, leaving 8 bases in between. The CDR3 runs 14 amino acids, cysteine and phenylalanine included. Of all the DNA, just the CDR3 is kept, 42 bases in frame from base 1. CDR1 and CDR2 were assigned from the germline V gene as SGHNT and YENEEA. About this clone itself: Its antigen is not yet known. No clone much larger than this one lies a single base away; base qualities are absent.

The entire isolated RNA was reverse transcribed using the High Capacity cDNA Reverse Transcription Kit, and thus expressed TCRB transcripts were sequenced. Naive, central memory and regulatory T cell samples underwent deep immunoSEQ sequencing, averaging about 3.57 million total reads per sample. Sorted cells were lysed in RLT buffer and RNA was extracted with DNase-treated RNeasy Micro or Mini kits, depending on cell number. Each cell subset was processed on its own to prevent cross-contamination, while patient and healthy donor samples were processed together. The immunoSEQ multiplex PCR was used to amplify TCRB sequences from cDNA, yielding 87-bp fragments that span the CDR3 region. The amplicons were sequenced using the Illumina HiSeq platform. The study's own analysis went as follows. Synthetic template baselines were used to correct PCR bias computationally, reads within Hamming distance 2 were collapsed, and singletons that could not be merged were discarded. Reads were aligned against IMGT so that V, D and J genes, CDR3 length and insertions or deletions at six rearrangement sites could be assigned. Within each subset, clonotype counts were normalized to sorted cell number, and only after that were true diversity and Gini coefficients computed with the tcR R package. The overlap coefficient, calculated on TCRB nucleotide sequences, was used to measure repertoire sharing. In its TCRdb copy, this immuneACCESS table keeps in-frame sequences only and misses some clones. Where compared with another copy, unresolved V genes explain less than half of these, and the others have no known cause. D and trimming were read from the DNA, whereas the V and J calls and clone size are those reported in that table. The sample table holds about 390,000 clones, of which about 10% were seen once. The ten biggest clones cover around 0.66% of the sample.

From each donor, a single peripheral blood sample of 100 to 150 mL on average was drawn into heparinised tubes. A BD FACSAria II was used to sort naive, central memory, regulatory and stem cell-like memory CD4+ T cells with a panel that included CD45RO, CCR7, CD25, CD127, CD95 and CD27. Every sorted population had a purity above 95%. PBMCs were separated immediately by Lymphoprep density gradient centrifugation and were stained directly, without being cultured. To minimize batch effects, samples were stained and sorted in pairs, one healthy donor with one patient per experiment. This chain joins TRBV11-3 to TRBJ2-5, with no reliable assignment of the D segment. The sequenced sample was central memory CD4+ T cells from blood. This receptor was identified in a man in his thirties or forties with type 1 diabetes. The CDR3 region: CASSLGGSQETQYF. The nucleotides read TGTGCCAGCAGCTTAGGGGGTTCACAAGAGACCCAGTACTTC.